The source of this T cell receptor beta chain is a study of T-cell reconstitution after alpha-beta-depleted transplantation in children. The CDR3 is made up of 14 amino acids. V lost 3 bases, J lost 6 bases, and 15 bases lay in between. The V gene's germline CDR1 is LGHNA and CDR2 YSLEER. A library of TCRbeta sequences, prepared with unique molecular identifiers, was generated. TCRdb ran MiXCR on the PCR reads and lists one entry per CDR3 protein. Altogether more than 300,000 distinct CDR3 sequences are present, under 20% being singletons, with the ten largest covering 35% to 50%. The source of this sequence is a male patient between 2 and 10 years old who had a stem cell transplant for acute lymphoblastic leukemia, so the T cells may come from the graft donor. The chain has TRBV4-3 and TRBJ2-7; D is unresolved. Material: PBMCs, mostly from graft donor cells, obtained 360 days after TCRalphabeta/CD19-depleted stem cell transplant. The CDR3 loop is CASSHRLASGEQYF. CDR3 nucleotide sequence: TGCGCCAGCAGCCATCGCCTCGCTAGTGGCGAGCAGTACTTC.